The 7 T cell receptor beta chains in this list originate from one sample, sequenced in a study of cytomegalovirus exposure and HLA in healthy donors. The protocol was immunoSEQ multiplex PCR, while the TCRdb copy is restricted to in-frame clones and leaves out a portion. Among some 160,000 clones listed, approximately 90% were seen once. Sequencing was carried out using PBMCs. These receptor sequences come from a man younger than 35 in good health and CMV-seronegative.

This clone was recorded a few times. The rearrangement joins TRBV5-6 to TRBJ2-7; weak D call: TRBD2 (5 bases). The CDR3 spans 14 residues. Germline V lookup: CDR1 SGHDT, CDR2 YYEEEE. The V end was cut by 0 bases, the J end by 0 bases, with 7 bases between. The CDR3 reads CASSLGRVSYEQYF. CDR3 DNA: TGTGCCAGCAGCTTGGGGCGGGTCTCCTACGAGCAGTACTTC.

CDR3 loop: CASSFKGEGQPQHF. Written as DNA, the CDR3 is TGTGCCAGCAGCTTCAAAGGGGAAGGTCAGCCCCAGCATTTT. The chain combines TRBV7-2 with TRBJ1-5; possible D gene TRBD1, 5 bases. The V end was cut by 3 bases, the J end by 6 bases, with 12 bases between. CDR1 and CDR2 from the germline V gene are SGHTA and FQGNSA. The CDR3 has 14 residues.

The gene calls are TRBV2 and TRBJ1-4; the D gene is possibly TRBD1 (6 bases). Germline CDR1 and CDR2: SNHLY and FYNNEI. This CDR3 comprises 15 residues. V lost 1 base to trimming and J lost 7 bases, with 13 bases between them. The CDR3 sequence is CASSEGGGGIEKLFF. CDR3 nucleotide sequence: TGTGCCAGCAGTGAAGGGGGGGGCGGTATTGAAAAACTGTTTTTT.

The V gene is TRBV5-4, the J gene TRBJ1-5; D remains unclear. Between the trimmed V and J ends, which lost 4 bases and 9 bases, there was a span of 14 bases. CDR3 length: 13 amino acids. Per germline, CDR1 SGHNT and CDR2 YYREEE (reference sequence). For the CDR3, the DNA is TGTGCCAGCAGCGAGGAAGCCTTCACGCCCCAGCATTTT. It encodes CASSEEAFTPQHF.

J is TRBJ1-1 and V is TRBV10-3; D call uncertain. Deletions cut 6 bases from V and 5 bases from J, with 13 bases between. The length of the CDR3 is 13 residues. Looked up from germline, CDR1 is ENHRY and CDR2 is SYGVKD. CDR3 in DNA: TGTGCCATCAGCCGGGAAATTTATACTGAAGCTTTCTTT. Translation: CAISREIYTEAFF.

This clone appeared once. V and J are TRBV18 and TRBJ1-4, with 7 bases that match TRBD1. In germline, CDR1 is KGHSH, CDR2 LQKENI. The CDR3 sequence is 16 residues long. The ends lost 1 base at V and 0 bases at J; junction bases unmatched: 2. The CDR3 coding sequence is TGTGCCAGCTCACCACAGGACAGGACAACTAATGAAAAACTGTTTTTT. Its protein is CASSPQDRTTNEKLFF.

The genes are TRBV6-4 and TRBJ2-3, with 9 bases aligning to TRBD2. This CDR3 has 15 amino acids. The V gene's germline CDR1 is MRHNA and CDR2 SNTAGT. With V trimmed by 3 bases and J by 4 bases, 5 bases remained unmatched. The CDR3 loop is CASSDAGGPSDTQYF. The CDR3 DNA reads as TGTGCCAGCAGTGATGCGGGAGGGCCGTCAGATACGCAGTATTTT.